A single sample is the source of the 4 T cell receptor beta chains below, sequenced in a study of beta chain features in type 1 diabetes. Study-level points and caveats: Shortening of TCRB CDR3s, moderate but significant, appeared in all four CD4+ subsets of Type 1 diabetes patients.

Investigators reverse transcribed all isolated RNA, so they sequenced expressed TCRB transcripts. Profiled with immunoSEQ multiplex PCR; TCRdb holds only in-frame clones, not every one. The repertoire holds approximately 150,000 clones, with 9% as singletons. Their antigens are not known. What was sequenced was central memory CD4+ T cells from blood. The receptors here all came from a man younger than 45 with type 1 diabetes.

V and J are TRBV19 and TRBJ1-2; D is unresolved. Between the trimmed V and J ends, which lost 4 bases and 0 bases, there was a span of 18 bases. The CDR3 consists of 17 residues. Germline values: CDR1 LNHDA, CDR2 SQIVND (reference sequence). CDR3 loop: CASSSLPGGKTNYGYTF. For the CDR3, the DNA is TGTGCCAGTAGTAGTCTCCCAGGCGGGAAAACTAACTATGGCTACACCTTC.

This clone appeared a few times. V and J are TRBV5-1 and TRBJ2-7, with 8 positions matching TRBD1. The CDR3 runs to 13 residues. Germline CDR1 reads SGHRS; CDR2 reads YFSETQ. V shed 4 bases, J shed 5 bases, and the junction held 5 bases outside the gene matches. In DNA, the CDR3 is TGCGCCAGCAGCGGACAGGGTTCCGACGAGCAGTACTTC. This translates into CASSGQGSDEQYF.

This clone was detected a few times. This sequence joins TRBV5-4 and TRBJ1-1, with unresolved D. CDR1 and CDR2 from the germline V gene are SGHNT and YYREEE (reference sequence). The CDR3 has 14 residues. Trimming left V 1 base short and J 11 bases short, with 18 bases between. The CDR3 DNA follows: TGTGCCAGCAGCTTGCGGGAGGCATCAAGTCCCGCTTTCTTT. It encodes CASSLREASSPAFF.

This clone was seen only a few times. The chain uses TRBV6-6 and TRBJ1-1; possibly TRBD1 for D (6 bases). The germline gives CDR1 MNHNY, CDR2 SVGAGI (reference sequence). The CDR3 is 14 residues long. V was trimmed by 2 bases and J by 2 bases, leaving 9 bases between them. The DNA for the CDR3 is TGTGCCAGCAGTTACGGGGGCAGTAACACTGAAGCTTTCTTT. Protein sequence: CASSYGGSNTEAFF.